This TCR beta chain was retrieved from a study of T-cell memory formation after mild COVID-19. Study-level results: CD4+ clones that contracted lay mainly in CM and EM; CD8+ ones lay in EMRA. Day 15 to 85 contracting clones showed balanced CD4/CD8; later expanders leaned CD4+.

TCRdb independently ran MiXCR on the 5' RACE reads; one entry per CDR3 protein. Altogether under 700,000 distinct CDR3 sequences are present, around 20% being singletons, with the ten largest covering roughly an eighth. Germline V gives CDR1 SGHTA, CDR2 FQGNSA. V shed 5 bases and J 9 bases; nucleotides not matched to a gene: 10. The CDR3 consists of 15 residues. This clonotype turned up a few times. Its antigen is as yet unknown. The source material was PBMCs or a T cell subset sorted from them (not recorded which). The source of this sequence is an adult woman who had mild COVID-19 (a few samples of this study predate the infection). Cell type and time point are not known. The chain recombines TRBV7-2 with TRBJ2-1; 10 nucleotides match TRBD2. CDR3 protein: CASSPRTSGKGEQFF. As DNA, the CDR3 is TGTGCCAGCAGCCCAAGGACTAGCGGAAAGGGTGAGCAGTTCTTC.